Below are 25 T cell receptor beta chains sequenced from a single sample in a study of cytomegalovirus exposure and HLA in healthy donors. 60 Vbeta and 13 Jbeta primers were used in PCR. Sequenced by immunoSEQ multiplex PCR; TCRdb stores in-frame clones only, minus some. The data show roughly 100,000 clones, under 85% seen once. The specimen sequenced was PBMCs. These receptors all stem from a man in his forties or fifties in good health and CMV-seronegative.

The V gene is TRBV30, the J gene TRBJ2-1; unclear D gene. This CDR3 comprises 14 residues. V dropped 2 bases and J dropped 5 bases, with 13 bases sitting between them. CDR1 and CDR2 (germline): GTSNPN, SVGIG (reference sequence). CDR3 loop: CAWSPRLRNNEQFF. DNA of the CDR3: TGTGCCTGGAGTCCGCGGCTACGGAACAATGAGCAGTTCTTC. Full variable domain (missing parts from reference TRBV30 and TRBJ2-1): SQTIHQWPATLVQPVGSPLSLECTVEGTSNPNLYWYRQAAGRGLQLLFYSVGIGQISSEVPQNLSASRPQDRQFILSSKKLLLSDSGFYLCAWSPRLRNNEQFFGPGTRLTVL.

The chain uses TRBV6-1 and TRBJ1-4, with D hard to call. CDR1 and CDR2 (germline): MNHNS, SASEGT. This CDR3 has 16 amino acids. V shed 2 bases and J shed 0 bases, with 10 bases lying between them. The CDR3 is CASSEFKVATNEKLFF. CDR3 DNA: TGTGCCAGCAGTGAATTCAAAGTAGCAACTAATGAAAAACTGTTTTTT.

This rearrangement joins TRBV4-3 to TRBJ1-3, with a possible D match to TRBD1 (5 bases). The germline V gene encodes CDR1 LGHNA and CDR2 YSLEER. This CDR3 region has 14 residues. The V gene lost 0 bases and the J gene lost 6 bases, with 9 bases spanning the gap. The CDR3 DNA follows: TGCGCCAGCAGCCAAGATTTAGGGGTAAACACCATATATTTT. It codes for CASSQDLGVNTIYF.

This chain uses TRBV6-5 with TRBJ2-7; no clear D gene. The germline V and J ends were trimmed by 6 bases and 2 bases, with 11 bases remaining between them. This CDR3 contains 13 residues. The germline CDR1 and CDR2 sequences are MNHEY and SVGAGI. This chain's CDR3 is CASRETDAYEQYF. Here the CDR3 DNA reads TGTGCCAGCAGGGAAACAGATGCCTACGAGCAGTACTTC.

The gene calls are TRBV5-8 and TRBJ2-2; D is possibly TRBD2 (7 bases). Germline V gene lookup returns CDR1 SGHTS and CDR2 YDEGEE. CDR3 length: 15 amino acids. The V gene lost 3 bases and the J gene lost 8 bases, with 17 bases spanning the gap. The CDR3 loop reads CASSSWAGARGELFF. In DNA form, the CDR3 reads TGTGCCAGCAGCTCGTGGGCGGGGGCTCGAGGGGAGCTGTTTTTT.

This clone was observed a handful of times. This chain uses TRBV10-3 with TRBJ2-3; D is unclear. Trimming shortened V by 4 bases and J by 0 bases, and 20 bases separated the two germline ends. CDR3 length equals 18 residues. Germline V gene lookup returns CDR1 ENHRY and CDR2 SYGVKD. The CDR3 region has the DNA TGTGCCATCAGTGCTTCGTGGTTAAGAACACCAAGCACAGATACGCAGTATTTT. Translated, it gives CAISASWLRTPSTDTQYF.

The gene calls are TRBV7-2 and TRBJ2-6; 9 positions agree with TRBD2. Trimming took 0 bases from V and 5 from J; bases not matched to a gene: 8. Germline V lookup: CDR1 SGHTA, CDR2 FQGNSA. The CDR3 extends over 18 amino acids. CDR3 in amino acids: CASSLARGGPLWANVLTF. In DNA form, the CDR3 reads TGTGCCAGCAGCTTAGCGCGGGGGGGGCCTCTCTGGGCCAACGTCCTGACTTTC.

The chain uses TRBV1 and TRBJ2-2; whether TRBD2, the table's D call, matches the DNA was not checked. TRBV1 is a documented pseudogene. CDR3 length: 19 residues. CDR3 amino acids: CTSSQRRETRHRNTGELFF. The CDR3 DNA reads TGCACCAGCAGCCAACGTCGGGAGACCCGACACCGGAACACCGGGGAGCTGTTTTTT.

In this sample, this clone turned up once. The chain carries TRBV5-1 and TRBJ2-3; perhaps TRBD2 as D (6 bases). CDR1 is SGHRS, CDR2 YFSETQ, per germline. The ends were cut back, 4 bases at V and 3 bases at J, with 18 bases in the middle. CDR3 length: 16 amino acids. The CDR3 reads CASSPNSGVWTDTQYF. CDR3 DNA sequence: TGCGCCAGCAGCCCTAATTCGGGGGTTTGGACAGATACGCAGTATTTT.

The V and J genes are TRBV7-9 and TRBJ2-5; D uncertain. Trimming took 5 bases from V and 1 from J, leaving 2 bases between them. Germline V gene lookup returns CDR1 SEHNR and CDR2 FQNEAQ (reference sequence). CDR3 length: 11 residues. Here the CDR3 reads CASSRQETQYF. The CDR3 region has the DNA TGTGCCAGCAGCCGCCAAGAGACCCAGTACTTC.

The chain joins TRBV19 to TRBJ1-5, with D hard to call. This CDR3 contains 14 residues. Germline values: CDR1 LNHDA, CDR2 SQIVND (reference sequence). The ends were cut back, 3 bases at V and 4 bases at J, with 10 bases in the middle. CDR3 nucleotides: TGTGCCAGTAGTATTGGTGACACAAATCAGCCCCAGCATTTT. Protein sequence: CASSIGDTNQPQHF.

The chain couples TRBV11-2 to TRBJ2-7; possible D gene TRBD1, 6 bases. Deletions cut 6 bases from V and 6 bases from J, with 12 bases between. The germline V gene encodes CDR1 SGHAT and CDR2 FQNNGV. The CDR3 is 12 residues long. The CDR3 coding sequence is TGTGCCAGCAGTCCACAGGGTTTCGAGCAGTACTTC. This codes for CASSPQGFEQYF. The variable domain in full, with the rest retrieved from reference TRBV11-2 and TRBJ2-7, is EAGVAQSPRYKIIEKRQSVAFWCNPISGHATLYWYQQILGQGPKLLIQFQNNGVVDDSQLPKDRFSAERLKGVDSTLKIQPAKLEDSAVYLCASSPQGFEQYFGPGTRLTVT.

To note about this clone: This specimen includes other DNA sequences encoding the same CDR3. The CDR3 region has the DNA TGTGCCAGCAGCCCGACTAGCGGGGGGAGCTCCTACAATGAGCAGTTCTTC. Amino acids: CASSPTSGGSSYNEQFF. The rearrangement links TRBV9 to TRBJ2-1; 13 bases line up with TRBD2. Germline V gene sequence: CDR1 SGDLS, CDR2 YYNGEE. Germline trimming cut 4 bases from V and 0 bases from J; bases unmatched to any gene: 4. This CDR3 is 17 amino acids long.

In its sample, this clone was seen a few times. The chain combines TRBV19 with TRBJ1-5, with D possibly matching TRBD1 (6 bases). Trimming took 7 bases from V and 2 from J, leaving 21 bases between them. Germline assignment: CDR1 LNHDA and CDR2 SQIVND (reference sequence). The CDR3 is 17 residues long. The DNA for the CDR3 is TGTGCCAGTACCATACCGCGCGGGGGGGCCGGCAATCAGCCCCAGCATTTT. Translation: CASTIPRGGAGNQPQHF.

A single count supports this clone. This CDR3 reads CASRREKGGRTSYEQYF. The DNA of the CDR3 is TGTGCCAGCAGGAGGGAGAAAGGCGGGCGAACCTCCTACGAGCAGTACTTC. The chain uses TRBV11-2 and TRBJ2-7, with D possibly being TRBD2 (5 bases). CDR1 is SGHAT, CDR2 FQNNGV, per germline. Trimming pared 6 bases from V and 0 bases from J, leaving 21 bases between. The CDR3 totals 17 residues. Supplemented by reference TRBV11-2 and TRBJ2-7, the full variable domain reads EAGVAQSPRYKIIEKRQSVAFWCNPISGHATLYWYQQILGQGPKLLIQFQNNGVVDDSQLPKDRFSAERLKGVDSTLKIQPAKLEDSAVYLCASRREKGGRTSYEQYFGPGTRLTVT.

The chain joins TRBV7-8 to TRBJ1-1, with TRBD1 matching 8 bases. The CDR3 totals 14 residues. V lost 5 bases, J lost 3 bases, and 5 bases stayed unmatched. Germline V lookup: CDR1 SGHVS, CDR2 FQNEAQ. CDR3 sequence (DNA): TGTGCCAGCAGCAAAGGACAGGGCCACACTGAAGCTTTCTTT. It yields the protein CASSKGQGHTEAFF.

The chain couples TRBV5-1 to TRBJ2-1; D remains ambiguous. Trimming removed 1 base at V and 6 bases at J, with 5 bases between. Germline loops: CDR1 SGHRS, CDR2 YFSETQ. The CDR3 is 12 amino acids. CDR3 in amino acids: CASSLSLNEQFF. The DNA for the CDR3 is TGCGCCAGCAGCTTGAGCCTCAATGAGCAGTTCTTC.

The gene calls are TRBV7-9 and TRBJ2-2; 7 bases map to TRBD2. Germline CDR1 and CDR2: SEHNR and FQNEAQ (reference sequence). V was pared by 5 bases and J by 4 bases, with 10 bases of the junction left unmatched. The CDR3 runs to 16 residues. DNA of the CDR3: TGTGCCAGCAGCCCGCCGGGTAGGGAGGGCACCGGGGAGCTGTTTTTT. It translates to CASSPPGREGTGELFF.

The CDR3 DNA reads as TGTGCCAGCAGCGTAGATAGCGGGGGGGCAGAGACCCAGTACTTC. The encoded protein is CASSVDSGGAETQYF. The V gene is TRBV9, the J gene TRBJ2-5; 11 positions agree with TRBD2. Germline loops: CDR1 SGDLS, CDR2 YYNGEE. This CDR3 contains 15 residues. Germline trimming cut 0 bases from V and 4 bases from J; bases unmatched to any gene: 2.

By frequency in the sample, this clone is medium-sized (0.01 to 0.1%). Other DNA sequences from this sample encode an identical CDR3 as well. V usage is TRBV2 and J usage is TRBJ1-6; 7 nucleotides match TRBD1. J gave up 7 bases and V 8 bases, and 5 bases lay outside the gene matches. The germline V gene has CDR1 SNHLY and CDR2 FYNNEI. This CDR3 comprises 13 residues. The CDR3 loop reads CASRDRPNSPLHF. CDR3 nucleotide sequence: TGTGCCAGCCGGGACAGACCGAATTCACCCCTCCACTTT.

The chain couples TRBV6-4 to TRBJ1-1, with TRBD1 as a possible D gene (5 bases). Germline CDR1 is MRHNA and CDR2 is SNTAGT. CDR3 size: 13 residues. The V end was cut by 6 bases, the J end by 4 bases, with 12 bases between. CDR3 sequence reads: CASSLIQGTEAFF. DNA of the CDR3: TGTGCCAGCAGCCTTATCCAGGGCACTGAAGCTTTCTTT.

This chain connects TRBV2 to TRBJ2-1; TRBD2 is a possible D gene (7 bases). The germline V gene has CDR1 SNHLY and CDR2 FYNNEI. The CDR3 spans 15 residues. Trimming cost V 4 bases and J 8 bases, with 18 bases left between them. In DNA, the CDR3 is TGTGCCAGCAGTGTGAGGGGGAGGGGCAGCTATGAGCAGTTCTTC. Protein product: CASSVRGRGSYEQFF.

The rearrangement joins TRBV25-1 to TRBJ2-7, with TRBD2 identical over 10 bases. CDR1 is MGHDK, CDR2 SYGVNS, per germline. Trimming removed 8 bases from V and 4 bases from J; junction bases left unmatched: 8. The CDR3 is 14 residues long. CDR3 in amino acids: CASGPASGSYEQYF. CDR3 in DNA: TGTGCCAGCGGACCGGCTAGCGGGAGTTACGAGCAGTACTTC.

V and J are TRBV29-1 and TRBJ2-5; D is possibly TRBD1 (6 bases). CDR1 is SQVTM, CDR2 ANQGSEA, per germline. V lost 5 bases to trimming and J lost 5 bases, with 24 bases between them. CDR3 length: 16 amino acids. The CDR3 DNA reads TGCAGCGTTCCACACCCACGCAGGGGAATCGGGGAGACCCAGTACTTC. Protein product: CSVPHPRRGIGETQYF.

This rearrangement joins TRBV5-6 to TRBJ1-1; a possible D gene is TRBD1 (5 bases). There are 12 residues in the CDR3. V lost 5 bases to trimming and J lost 1 base, with 6 bases between them. The V gene's germline CDR1 is SGHDT and CDR2 YYEEEE. The CDR3 DNA is TGTGCCAGCAGTAGGGGGAACACTGAAGCTTTCTTT. It specifies CASSRGNTEAFF.